These 27 T cell receptor beta chains were sequenced from one sample in a study of T cell changes during pregnancy in multiple sclerosis (dated by TCRdb to about 2019). The library was obtained by the immunoSEQ multiplex PCR assay. TCRdb retrieved this table from immuneACCESS and kept in-frame rearrangements only. Not all clones are present; in checked studies, unresolved V genes account for under half, and no reason is known for the remainder. The sample table records roughly 50,000 clones; approximately 94% of these occur just once. The leading ten clones occupy less than 4% of the sample. The starting material was CD8+ T cells from peripheral blood mononuclear cells, obtained in the third trimester of pregnancy. The receptor source for this set is a female donor with multiple sclerosis, enrolled in a pregnancy study.

This rearrangement joins TRBV6-6 to TRBJ2-7, with D maybe TRBD2 (6 bases). The CDR3 contains 15 residues. Trimming took 4 bases from V and 5 from J, leaving 18 bases between them. CDR1 MNHNY and CDR2 SVGAGI come from the germline V gene (reference sequence). The CDR3 sequence is CASSSLGTRENEQYF. The CDR3 DNA sequence: TGTGCCAGCAGTTCTCTCGGGACTCGAGAAAACGAGCAGTACTTC.

This chain connects TRBV7-9 to TRBJ2-5; TRBD1 matches 8 bases. The germline gives CDR1 SEHNR, CDR2 FQNEAQ (reference sequence). This CDR3 comprises 17 residues. The ends lost 4 bases at V and 3 bases at J; junction bases unmatched: 13. The CDR3: CASSSPAAGGLKETQYF. CDR3 in DNA: TGTGCCAGCAGCTCCCCTGCGGCAGGGGGCCTGAAAGAGACCCAGTACTTC.

The CDR3 loop reads CAWSYLLGTDYEQYF. The CDR3 nucleotides read TGTGCCTGGAGTTATCTACTCGGGACAGACTACGAGCAGTACTTC. V is TRBV30 and J is TRBJ2-7; 7 nucleotides line up with TRBD1. This CDR3 is built from 15 residues. Germline-derived CDR1 and CDR2 are GTSNPN and SVGIG (reference sequence). The V gene end was trimmed by 2 bases and the J gene end by 3 bases; junction bases not matched to a gene: 10. Together with reference TRBV30 and TRBJ2-7, the CDR3 gives the full variable domain: SQTIHQWPATLVQPVGSPLSLECTVEGTSNPNLYWYRQAAGRGLQLLFYSVGIGQISSEVPQNLSASRPQDRQFILSSKKLLLSDSGFYLCAWSYLLGTDYEQYFGPGTRLTVT.

The CDR3 sequence is CASSLRQGYEQYF. CDR3 nucleotides: TGCGCCAGCAGCCTAAGACAGGGCTACGAGCAGTACTTC. J is TRBJ2-7 and V is TRBV5-1; 7 bases line up with TRBD1. The germline gives CDR1 SGHRS, CDR2 YFSETQ. With V trimmed by 4 bases and J by 3 bases, 4 bases remained unmatched. This CDR3 spans 13 amino acids.

This chain uses TRBV5-6 with TRBJ2-7, with 11 bases aligning to TRBD2. The junction had 3 bases not matched to a gene; V was cut back by 4 bases and J by 3 bases. CDR3 length equals 14 residues. CDR1 SGHDT and CDR2 YYEEEE come from the germline V gene. CDR3 DNA sequence: TGTGCCAGCAGCGGGACTAGCGGCTTCTACGAGCAGTACTTC. The encoded protein is CASSGTSGFYEQYF. The variable domain in full, completed from reference TRBV5-6 and TRBJ2-7, reads DAGVTQSPTHLIKTRGQQVTLRCSPKSGHDTVSWYQQALGQGPQFIFQYYEEEERQRGNFPDRFSGHQFPNYSSELNVNALLLGDSALYLCASSGTSGFYEQYFGPGTRLTVT.

The V gene is TRBV30, the J gene TRBJ2-7, with 8 bases that match TRBD1. J gave up 4 bases and V 0 bases, and 2 bases lay outside the gene matches. CDR1 is GTSNPN and CDR2 is SVGIG in the germline V gene (reference sequence). CDR3 length: 13 residues. The CDR3 is CAWSVGTGYEQYF. In nucleotides, the CDR3 is TGTGCCTGGAGTGTAGGGACAGGTTACGAGCAGTACTTC.

V gene TRBV29-1 combines with J gene TRBJ1-1, with unresolved D. Per germline, CDR1 SQVTM and CDR2 ANQGSEA. CDR3 length: 14 residues. Deletions cut 0 bases from V and 4 bases from J, with 12 bases between. The DNA for the CDR3 is TGCAGCGTTGAAGATTCCGCAGGCATCACTGAAGCTTTCTTT. This translates into CSVEDSAGITEAFF.

The chain links TRBV28 to TRBJ1-5, with D possibly TRBD1 on 6 matching bases. The CDR3 is 12 residues long. Germline loops: CDR1 MDHEN, CDR2 SYDVKM. CDR3 bases: TGTGCGACAGGCCATAGCAATCAGCCCCAGCATTTT. Protein: CATGHSNQPQHF.

The CDR3 loop reads CASSGSGSYEQYF. CDR3 bases: TGTGCCAGCAGTGGCAGCGGGAGCTACGAGCAGTACTTC. The J gene is TRBJ2-7, the V gene TRBV2, with TRBD2 matching over 8 bases. After removal of 4 bases from V and 3 bases from J, the junction contained 2 bases not matched to a gene. The CDR3 is made up of 13 amino acids. Germline values: CDR1 SNHLY, CDR2 FYNNEI.

The J gene is TRBJ2-2, the V gene TRBV27, with a weak D call TRBD1 (5 bases). V was cut by 2 bases and J by 1 base, with 11 bases left in between. The CDR3 runs to 16 residues. The germline V gene encodes CDR1 MNHEY and CDR2 SMNVEV (reference sequence). CDR3 region: CASSLVGHLNTGELFF. CDR3 DNA: TGTGCCAGCAGTTTAGTGGGGCACTTGAACACCGGGGAGCTGTTTTTT.

The chain carries TRBV13 and TRBJ2-4; 12 positions agree with TRBD2. V was pared by 5 bases and J by 6 bases, with 8 bases of the junction left unmatched. CDR1 is PRHDT, CDR2 FYEKMQ, per germline (reference sequence). The CDR3 runs 16 residues. CDR3 region: CASSPGTSGPTNIQYF. The CDR3 bases are TGTGCCAGCAGCCCCGGGACTAGCGGGCCAACAAACATTCAGTACTTC.

The V call is TRBV28, the J call TRBJ1-1; 8 bases are a match to TRBD1. In germline, CDR1 is MDHEN, CDR2 SYDVKM. V gave up 5 bases and J gave up 0 bases; unmatched junction bases: 14. This CDR3 has 18 amino acids. CDR3 coding DNA: TGTGCCAGCAGTACCCGACAGGGGCACATGGAGATGAACACTGAAGCTTTCTTT. Protein: CASSTRQGHMEMNTEAFF.

The gene calls are TRBV2 and TRBJ1-2, with D tentatively TRBD1 (5 bases). The CDR3 consists of 13 residues. Germline-derived CDR1 and CDR2 are SNHLY and FYNNEI. V lost 5 bases and J 2 bases, leaving 9 bases between the germline ends. CDR3 sequence reads: CASSSTANYGYTF. In DNA form, the CDR3 reads TGTGCCAGCAGTTCGACAGCGAACTATGGCTACACCTTC.

V is TRBV7-9 and J is TRBJ2-7; 8 bases align to TRBD2. The V gene end was trimmed by 9 bases and the J gene end by 2 bases; junction bases not matched to a gene: 24. This CDR3 is 19 amino acids long. Germline CDR1 reads SEHNR; CDR2 reads FQNEAQ (reference sequence). The CDR3, as DNA: TGTGCCAGTAGTCCCCAAATAGCGGGACATTCTCTTTCTCCCTACGAGCAGTACTTC. It encodes CASSPQIAGHSLSPYEQYF.

This clone was seen once. The rearrangement links TRBV28 to TRBJ2-1; the match to TRBD1 covers 7 bases. Germline trimming cut 5 bases from V and 0 bases from J; bases unmatched to any gene: 13. The CDR3 sequence is 18 residues long. Per germline, CDR1 MDHEN and CDR2 SYDVKM. The chain's CDR3 is CASSPGQSLLSSYNEQFF. The CDR3 DNA is TGTGCCAGCAGTCCGGGACAGTCACTGTTGAGCTCCTACAATGAGCAGTTCTTC. Using reference TRBV28 and TRBJ2-1 for the parts outside the CDR3, the full variable domain is DVKVTQSSRYLVKRTGEKVFLECVQDMDHENMFWYRQDPGLGLRLIYFSYDVKMKEKGDIPEGYSVSREKKERFSLILESASTNQTSMYLCASSPGQSLLSSYNEQFFGPGTRLTVL.

The chain couples TRBV6-1 to TRBJ1-1; 8 bases are a match to TRBD1. CDR1 is MNHNS, CDR2 SASEGT, per germline. Trimming removed 8 bases from V and 1 base from J; junction bases left unmatched: 6. The CDR3 runs 14 residues. This CDR3 reads CASDRDRGNTEAFF. The DNA for the CDR3 is TGTGCCAGCGATAGAGACAGGGGGAACACTGAAGCTTTCTTT.

The chain's CDR3 is CASSLQVASGREYEQFF. The DNA for the CDR3 is TGTGCCAGCAGTTTACAGGTGGCTAGCGGGAGGGAGTATGAGCAGTTCTTC. The chain recombines TRBV27 with TRBJ2-1; 12 bases line up with TRBD2. The germline CDR1 and CDR2 sequences are MNHEY and SMNVEV (reference sequence). This CDR3 has 17 residues. V trimming: 2 bases; J trimming: 8 bases; junction bases outside the gene matches: 10.

Written as DNA, the CDR3 is TGTGCCTGGAGTGTACAGAATAGCAATCAGCCCCAGCATTTT. Its translation is CAWSVQNSNQPQHF. This chain connects TRBV30 to TRBJ1-5; D call uncertain. Looked up from germline, CDR1 is GTSNPN and CDR2 is SVGIG (reference sequence). There are 14 residues in the CDR3. V lost 0 bases, J lost 0 bases, and 6 bases lay in between.

This chain connects TRBV6-6 to TRBJ2-1; 11 bases agree with TRBD2. CDR1 and CDR2 from the germline V gene are MNHNY and SVGAGI (reference sequence). Unmatched junction bases numbered 4, after V lost 2 bases and J lost 7 bases. CDR3 length equals 15 residues. CDR3 region: CASSYPGLAANEQFF. Here the CDR3 DNA reads TGTGCCAGCAGTTACCCGGGACTAGCGGCAAATGAGCAGTTCTTC.

The chain employs TRBV30 and TRBJ2-2; 13 nucleotides agree with TRBD2. The CDR3 has 18 amino acids. V was clipped by 2 bases and J by 4 bases; unmatched bases: 10. In germline, CDR1 is GTSNPN, CDR2 SVGIG (reference sequence). CDR3 amino acids: CAWSLIGLAGVSTGELFF. For the CDR3, the DNA is TGTGCCTGGAGTTTAATAGGACTAGCGGGAGTATCCACCGGGGAGCTGTTTTTT. The variable domain in full, with the rest retrieved from reference TRBV30 and TRBJ2-2, is SQTIHQWPATLVQPVGSPLSLECTVEGTSNPNLYWYRQAAGRGLQLLFYSVGIGQISSEVPQNLSASRPQDRQFILSSKKLLLSDSGFYLCAWSLIGLAGVSTGELFFGEGSRLTVL.

The rearrangement joins TRBV28 to TRBJ1-4, with TRBD1 matching over 8 bases. The CDR3 covers 15 residues. Germline V gives CDR1 MDHEN, CDR2 SYDVKM. J lost 8 bases, V lost 6 bases, and 11 bases had no gene match. CDR3 DNA sequence: TGTGCCAGCAGCCTGACAGGGGAAGTGAGCGAAAAACTGTTTTTT. It yields the protein CASSLTGEVSEKLFF.

The chain employs TRBV28 and TRBJ2-7; 7 positions match TRBD1. This CDR3 spans 17 amino acids. Germline CDR1 and CDR2: MDHEN and SYDVKM. V was pared by 3 bases and J by 2 bases, with 13 bases of the junction left unmatched. The CDR3 here is CASSFSLRLDRPYEQYF. CDR3 DNA: TGTGCCAGCAGTTTCTCCCTCAGGTTGGACAGGCCCTACGAGCAGTACTTC.

V is TRBV7-9 and J is TRBJ2-1, with 9 nucleotides matching TRBD2. The ends lost 11 bases at V and 3 bases at J; junction bases unmatched: 5. CDR1 is SEHNR, CDR2 FQNEAQ, per germline (reference sequence). CDR3 size: 13 residues. The CDR3 DNA sequence: TGTGCCGGCGGGACTAGCAGCTACAATGAGCAGTTCTTC. Its translation: CAGGTSSYNEQFF.

This chain uses TRBV6-5 with TRBJ2-5; D possibly corresponds to TRBD2 (5 bases). This CDR3 has 13 amino acids. Germline CDR1 reads MNHEY; CDR2 reads SVGAGI. The V gene lost 5 bases and the J gene lost 5 bases, with 12 bases spanning the gap. In DNA, the CDR3 is TGTGCCAGCAGTCGCGCGGGTGTTGAGACCCAGTACTTC. This sequence encodes CASSRAGVETQYF.

The J gene is TRBJ2-1, the V gene TRBV5-4; no reliable D call. This CDR3 has 12 amino acids. Germline V CDR1 and CDR2: SGHNT, YYREEE (reference sequence). Trimming took off 3 bases at V and 9 bases at J, with 10 bases between the two ends. The CDR3 DNA reads as TGTGCCAGCAGCTCAATGAACGGTGAGCAGTTCTTC. Translated: CASSSMNGEQFF. The full variable domain, with the rest looked up from reference TRBV5-4 and TRBJ2-1, is ETGVTQSPTHLIKTRGQQVTLRCSSQSGHNTVSWYQQALGQGPQFIFQYYREEENGRGNFPPRFSGLQFPNYSSELNVNALELDDSALYLCASSSMNGEQFFGPGTRLTVL.

The chain joins TRBV7-6 to TRBJ2-5, with 13 nucleotides matching TRBD2. The tail of the sequence fits TRBJ2-7 better, so the J call may be wrong. Per germline, CDR1 SGHVS and CDR2 FNYEAQ. This CDR3 is built from 15 residues. The CDR3 nucleotides are TGTGCCAGCAGCCCTCGGACTAGCGGGGGCTACGAGCAGTACTTC. Its translation: CASSPRTSGGYEQYF.

In its sample, this clone was seen a few times. This sequence joins TRBV10-3 and TRBJ1-2, with D perhaps TRBD1 (6 bases). The CDR3 is 15 residues long. Germline CDR1 and CDR2: ENHRY and SYGVKD. Between the trimmed V and J ends, which lost 0 bases and 0 bases, there was a span of 8 bases. CDR3 region: CAISESAGANYGYTF. The DNA for the CDR3 is TGTGCCATCAGTGAGTCGGCAGGGGCTAACTATGGCTACACCTTC.